The rows below give T cell receptor beta chains drawn from one sample of a study of T cell responses to AZD1222 COVID-19 vaccine. TCRdb keeps only in-frame clones here, not all; method: immunoSEQ multiplex PCR. The data show under 95,000 clones, about 90% seen once. The source material was peripheral blood, sampled 28 days after the second AZD1222 dose. These receptors all come from an adult who received the AZD1222 COVID-19 vaccine. Each CDR3 is given with its conserved first and last residue. Each record gives: V gene, J gene, CDR3 protein.

V gene: TRBV30
J gene: TRBJ1-6
CDR3 protein: CACSSSYNSPLHF

V gene: TRBV28
J gene: TRBJ1-5
CDR3 protein: CASSSPGGWQPQHF

V gene: TRBV7-2
J gene: TRBJ1-2
CDR3 protein: CASSYPGTEIYGYTF

V gene: TRBV14
J gene: TRBJ2-6
CDR3 protein: CASSPRSSGANVLTF

V gene: TRBV3-1/TRBV3-2
J gene: TRBJ2-3
CDR3 protein: CASSRSGGPTDTQYF

V gene: TRBV2
J gene: TRBJ2-3
CDR3 protein: CASSEGWGTTDTQYF

V gene: TRBV19
J gene: TRBJ2-6
CDR3 protein: CASSASGANVLTF

V gene: TRBV6-2/TRBV6-3
J gene: TRBJ2-7
CDR3 protein: CASSSTQGGLAYEQYF

V gene: TRBV28
J gene: TRBJ1-1
CDR3 protein: CASSAPVWGEAFF

V gene: TRBV30
J gene: TRBJ1-2
CDR3 protein: CAWITRVTNYGYTF

V gene: TRBV12-3/TRBV12-4
J gene: TRBJ1-2
CDR3 protein: CASTGESYGYTF

V gene: TRBV12-3/TRBV12-4
J gene: TRBJ1-5
CDR3 protein: CASSGNSNQPQHF

V gene: TRBV4-2
J gene: TRBJ2-1
CDR3 protein: CASSLRTSGGSYNEQFF

V gene: TRBV18
J gene: TRBJ2-6
CDR3 protein: CASSPVMTGGLSGANVLTF

V gene: TRBV7-2
J gene: TRBJ2-1
CDR3 protein: CASRIEIASGYNEQFF

V gene: TRBV9
J gene: TRBJ1-1
CDR3 protein: CASSAGGYGDTEAFF

V gene: TRBV5-1
J gene: TRBJ1-1
CDR3 protein: CASSPRQAGSTEAFF

V gene: TRBV19
J gene: TRBJ1-4
CDR3 protein: CASSMRGGEKLFF

V gene: TRBV30
J gene: TRBJ2-2
CDR3 protein: CAWISGELFF

V gene: TRBV5-5
J gene: TRBJ2-1
CDR3 protein: CASSFETTSNEQFF

V gene: TRBV28
J gene: TRBJ2-7
CDR3 protein: CASSLTGAPYEQYF

V gene: TRBV10-2
J gene: TRBJ2-1
CDR3 protein: CAAWGAGTYNEQFF

V gene: TRBV10-3
J gene: TRBJ1-1
CDR3 protein: CAISGRSPGENTEAFF

V gene: TRBV6-4
J gene: TRBJ2-1
CDR3 protein: CASSALADNYNEQFF

V gene: TRBV6-6
J gene: TRBJ2-7
CDR3 protein: CASISGLAGDYEQYF

V gene: TRBV7-3
J gene: TRBJ2-1
CDR3 protein: CASSSTGTSGYNEQFF

V gene: TRBV7-8
J gene: TRBJ1-4
CDR3 protein: CASSLGGRDNEKLFF

V gene: TRBV27
J gene: TRBJ2-7
CDR3 protein: CATQDRGYEQYF

V gene: TRBV19
J gene: TRBJ1-2
CDR3 protein: CASSTTRTYGYTF

V gene: TRBV18
J gene: TRBJ2-3
CDR3 protein: CASSRTGPLPRETDTQYF

V gene: TRBV5-1
J gene: TRBJ1-2
CDR3 protein: CASRRDSGTGGFYGYTF